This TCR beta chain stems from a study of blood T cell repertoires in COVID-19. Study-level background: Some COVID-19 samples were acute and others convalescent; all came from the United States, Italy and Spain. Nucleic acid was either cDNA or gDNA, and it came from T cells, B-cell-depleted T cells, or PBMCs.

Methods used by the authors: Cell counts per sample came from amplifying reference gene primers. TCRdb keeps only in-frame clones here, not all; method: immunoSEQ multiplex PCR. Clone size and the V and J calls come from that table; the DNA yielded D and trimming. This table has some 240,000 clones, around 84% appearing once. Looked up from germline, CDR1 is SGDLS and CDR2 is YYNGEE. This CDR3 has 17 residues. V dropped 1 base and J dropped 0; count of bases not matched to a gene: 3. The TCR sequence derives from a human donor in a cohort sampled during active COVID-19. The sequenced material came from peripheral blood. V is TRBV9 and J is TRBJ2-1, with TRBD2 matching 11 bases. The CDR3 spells CASSVNLAGGSYNEQFF. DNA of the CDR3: TGTGCCAGCAGCGTAAATCTAGCGGGGGGCTCCTACAATGAGCAGTTCTTC.